Listed below are T cell receptor beta chains from one sample, sequenced in a study of T cell repertoires in cytomegalovirus infection. TCRdb analysed the reads with MiXCR anew, one entry per CDR3 protein. The profile shows 150,000 to 200,000 distinct CDR3 sequences, under 20% of them singletons. Sample: CD8+ T cells from PBMCs. These receptors were taken from a human donor in good health (CMV status not recorded). Some clones in this sample may be carry-over from other donors' samples. Each CDR3 is given with its conserved first and last residue. Each record gives: V gene, CDR3 protein.

>TRBV4-3
CASSQDIDGNSPLHF
>TRBV7-2
CASSLGKLAGGYEQYF
>TRBV4-3
CASSLKQKGNEKLFF
>TRBV7-9
CASSIGTAYGYTF
>TRBV20-1
CSAREGGYLEQYF
>TRBV29-1
CSVAPADTSTDTQYF
>TRBV4-1
CASSQVNRGLNEQFF
>TRBV12-3/TRBV12-4
CASNQPWGTGWTEAFF
>TRBV20-1
CSARDPRSYGYTF
>TRBV10-3
CAISESTPAGVAYEQYF
>TRBV9
CASSVEAGEAFF
>TRBV29-1
CSVEATGTGATEQFF
>TRBV28
CASSLEIAKNIQYF
>TRBV14
CASSQRPNEQFF
>TRBV30
CAWSVFRTGVNSPLHF
>TRBV12-3/TRBV12-4
CASSLQLNQPQHF
>TRBV7-2
CASSPLTSGPSYEQYF
>TRBV4-3
CASSQDRRQGARGTGELFF
>TRBV18
CASSPGGAQTYEQYF
>TRBV6-2/TRBV6-3
CASSYSRGLREAFF
>TRBV4-2
CASSQGTDPYEKLFF
>TRBV7-2
CASSFGSSLYEQYF
>TRBV6-8
CASSYSLAGGDEQFF
>TRBV6-2/TRBV6-3
CASSYSRTGASTEQFF
>TRBV11-2
CASLRTGELEQYF
>TRBV6-4
CASSDSGETEQFF
>TRBV28
CASTTNRDSSNNEQFF
>TRBV28
CASSFDVLGEAFF
>TRBV4-1
CASSPDRGGNEQFF
>TRBV19
CASSIDENTEAFF
>TRBV27
CASSPHRVGGNQPQHF